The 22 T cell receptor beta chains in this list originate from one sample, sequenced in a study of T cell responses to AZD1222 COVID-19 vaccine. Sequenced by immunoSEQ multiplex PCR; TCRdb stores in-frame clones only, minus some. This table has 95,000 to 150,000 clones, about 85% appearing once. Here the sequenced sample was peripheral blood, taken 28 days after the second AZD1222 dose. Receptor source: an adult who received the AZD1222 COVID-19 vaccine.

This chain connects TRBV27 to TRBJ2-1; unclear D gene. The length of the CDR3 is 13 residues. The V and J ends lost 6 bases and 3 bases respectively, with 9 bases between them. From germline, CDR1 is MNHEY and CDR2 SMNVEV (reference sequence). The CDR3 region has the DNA TGTGCCAGCAGAATGTTGGACTACAATGAGCAGTTCTTC. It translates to CASRMLDYNEQFF.

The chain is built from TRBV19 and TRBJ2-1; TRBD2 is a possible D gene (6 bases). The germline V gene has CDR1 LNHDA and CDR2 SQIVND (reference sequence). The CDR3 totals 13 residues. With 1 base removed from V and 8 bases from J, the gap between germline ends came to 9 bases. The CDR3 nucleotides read TGTGCCAGTAGTATAGGACTAGTCGATGAGCAGTTCTTC. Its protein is CASSIGLVDEQFF.

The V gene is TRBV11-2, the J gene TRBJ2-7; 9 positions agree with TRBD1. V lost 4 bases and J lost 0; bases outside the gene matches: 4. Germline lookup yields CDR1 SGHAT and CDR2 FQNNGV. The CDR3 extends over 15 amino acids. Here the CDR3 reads CASSSETGGSYEQYF. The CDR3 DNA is TGTGCCAGCAGCTCGGAGACAGGGGGCTCCTACGAGCAGTACTTC.

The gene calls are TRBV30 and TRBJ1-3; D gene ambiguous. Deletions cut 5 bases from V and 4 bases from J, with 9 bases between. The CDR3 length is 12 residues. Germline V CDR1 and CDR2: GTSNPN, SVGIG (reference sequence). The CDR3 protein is CAWEVGGNTIYF. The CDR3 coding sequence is TGTGCCTGGGAAGTTGGGGGAAACACCATATATTTT.

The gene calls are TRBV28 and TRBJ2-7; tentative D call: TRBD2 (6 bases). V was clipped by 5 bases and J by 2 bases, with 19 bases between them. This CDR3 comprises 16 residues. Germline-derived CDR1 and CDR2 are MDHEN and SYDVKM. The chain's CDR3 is CASSEAGLLAPYEQYF. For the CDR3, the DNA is TGTGCCAGCAGTGAGGCGGGACTCCTGGCCCCCTACGAGCAGTACTTC.

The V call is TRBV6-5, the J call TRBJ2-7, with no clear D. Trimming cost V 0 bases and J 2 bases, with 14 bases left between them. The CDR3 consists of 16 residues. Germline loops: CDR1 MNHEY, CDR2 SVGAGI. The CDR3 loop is CASSYSNLGETYEQYF. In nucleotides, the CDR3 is TGTGCCAGCAGTTACTCGAATCTAGGAGAGACCTACGAGCAGTACTTC.

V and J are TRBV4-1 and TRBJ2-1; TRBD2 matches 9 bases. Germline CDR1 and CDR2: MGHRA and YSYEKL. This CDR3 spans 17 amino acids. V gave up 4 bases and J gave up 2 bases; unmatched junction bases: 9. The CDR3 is CASSRDPSGVPYNEQFF. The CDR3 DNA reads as TGCGCCAGCAGCCGAGATCCTAGCGGGGTACCCTACAATGAGCAGTTCTTC.

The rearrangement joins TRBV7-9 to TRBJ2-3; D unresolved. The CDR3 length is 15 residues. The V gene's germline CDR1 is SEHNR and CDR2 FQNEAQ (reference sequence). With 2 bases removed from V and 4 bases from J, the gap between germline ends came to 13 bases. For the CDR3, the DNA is TGTGCCAGCAGCTTAAATTACAGCCCGGCAGATACGCAGTATTTT. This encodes CASSLNYSPADTQYF.

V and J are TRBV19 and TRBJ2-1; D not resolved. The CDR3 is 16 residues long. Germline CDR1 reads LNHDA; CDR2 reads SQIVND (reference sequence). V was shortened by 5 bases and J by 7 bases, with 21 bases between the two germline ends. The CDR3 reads CASSLAKGPGRNEQFF. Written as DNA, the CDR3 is TGTGCCAGTAGTCTCGCCAAAGGACCGGGCCGGAATGAGCAGTTCTTC.

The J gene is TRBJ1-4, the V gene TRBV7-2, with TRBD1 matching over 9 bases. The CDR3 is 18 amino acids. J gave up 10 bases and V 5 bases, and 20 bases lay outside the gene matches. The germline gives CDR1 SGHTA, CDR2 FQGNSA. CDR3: CASSHPGQGGGKGRKLFF. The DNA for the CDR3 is TGTGCCAGCAGCCACCCGGGACAGGGTGGGGGTAAAGGCAGAAAACTGTTTTTT.

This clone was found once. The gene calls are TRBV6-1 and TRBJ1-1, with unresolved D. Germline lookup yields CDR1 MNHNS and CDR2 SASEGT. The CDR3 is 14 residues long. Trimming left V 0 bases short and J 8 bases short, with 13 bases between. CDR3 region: CASSEAQRGGEAFF. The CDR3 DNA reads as TGTGCCAGCAGTGAAGCGCAGCGGGGTGGAGAAGCTTTCTTT.

CDR3 loop: CSVGGMGTGKNNEQFF. CDR3 nucleotides: TGCAGCGTCGGGGGAATGGGGACAGGGAAAAACAATGAGCAGTTCTTC. This sequence joins TRBV29-1 and TRBJ2-1; 9 bases fit TRBD1. Losses at the gene ends were 6 bases for V and 5 bases for J; bases not matched to a gene: 14. CDR1 and CDR2 from the germline V gene are SQVTM and ANQGSEA. The CDR3 extends over 16 amino acids.

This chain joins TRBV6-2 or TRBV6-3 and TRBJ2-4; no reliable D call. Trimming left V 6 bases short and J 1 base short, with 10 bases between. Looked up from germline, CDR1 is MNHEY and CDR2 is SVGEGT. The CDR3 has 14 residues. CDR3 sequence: CASSPILAKNIQYF. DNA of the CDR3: TGTGCCAGCAGCCCGATCCTGGCCAAAAACATTCAGTACTTC.

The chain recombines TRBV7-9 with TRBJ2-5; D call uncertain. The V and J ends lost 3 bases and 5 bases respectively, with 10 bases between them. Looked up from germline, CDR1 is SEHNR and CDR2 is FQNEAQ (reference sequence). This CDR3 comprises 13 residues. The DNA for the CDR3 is TGTGCCAGCAGCTTTGGGTCTTGGGAGACCCAGTACTTC. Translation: CASSFGSWETQYF.

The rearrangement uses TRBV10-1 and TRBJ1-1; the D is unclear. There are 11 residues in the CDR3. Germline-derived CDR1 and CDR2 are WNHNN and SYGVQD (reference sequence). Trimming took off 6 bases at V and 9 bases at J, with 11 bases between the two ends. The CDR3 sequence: CASSVDGKAFF. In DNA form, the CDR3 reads TGCGCCAGCAGCGTCGACGGGAAAGCTTTCTTT.

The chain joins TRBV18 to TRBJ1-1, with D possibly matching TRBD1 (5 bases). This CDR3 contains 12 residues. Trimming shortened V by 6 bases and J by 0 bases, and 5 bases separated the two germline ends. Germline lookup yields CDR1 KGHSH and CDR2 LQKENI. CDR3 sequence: CASSGLNTEAFF. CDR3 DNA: TGTGCCAGCTCGGGACTGAACACTGAAGCTTTCTTT.

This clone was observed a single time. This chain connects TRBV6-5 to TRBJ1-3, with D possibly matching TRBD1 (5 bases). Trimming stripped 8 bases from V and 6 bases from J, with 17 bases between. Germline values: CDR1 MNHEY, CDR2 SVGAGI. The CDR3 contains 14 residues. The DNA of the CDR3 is TGTGCCAGCCGAACGGGACGGGAGACAAACACCATATATTTT. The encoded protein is CASRTGRETNTIYF.

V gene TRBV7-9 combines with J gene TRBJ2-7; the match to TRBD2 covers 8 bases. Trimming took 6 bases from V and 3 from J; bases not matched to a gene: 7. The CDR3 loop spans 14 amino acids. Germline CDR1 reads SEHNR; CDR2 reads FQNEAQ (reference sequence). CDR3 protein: CASRALLAGYEQYF. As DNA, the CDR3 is TGTGCCAGCAGAGCTCTTCTAGCGGGCTACGAGCAGTACTTC.

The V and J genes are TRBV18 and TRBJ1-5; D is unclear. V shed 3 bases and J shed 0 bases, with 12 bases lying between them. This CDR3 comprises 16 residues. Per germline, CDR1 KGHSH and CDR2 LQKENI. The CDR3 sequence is CASSPRDRNSNQPQHF. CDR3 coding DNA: TGTGCCAGCTCACCCAGAGACCGGAATAGCAATCAGCCCCAGCATTTT.

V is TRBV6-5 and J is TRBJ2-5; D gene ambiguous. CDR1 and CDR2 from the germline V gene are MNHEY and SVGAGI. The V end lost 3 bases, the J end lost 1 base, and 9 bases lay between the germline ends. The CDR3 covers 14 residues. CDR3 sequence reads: CASSYRAAQETQYF. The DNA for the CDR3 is TGTGCCAGCAGTTATAGGGCAGCCCAAGAGACCCAGTACTTC.

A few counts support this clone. The CDR3 is CASSSLKNTEAFF. Here the CDR3 DNA reads TGCGCCAGCAGTAGTCTGAAGAACACTGAAGCTTTCTTT. The rearrangement joins TRBV10-2 to TRBJ1-1; D is uncertain. CDR3 length equals 13 residues. Germline V lookup: CDR1 WSHSY, CDR2 SAAADI. Trimming took 5 bases from V and 1 from J, leaving 8 bases between them.

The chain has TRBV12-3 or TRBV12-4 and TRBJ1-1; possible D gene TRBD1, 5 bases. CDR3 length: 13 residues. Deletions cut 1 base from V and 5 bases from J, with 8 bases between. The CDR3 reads CASSLDRKTEAFF. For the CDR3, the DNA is TGTGCCAGCAGTTTAGACAGGAAAACTGAAGCTTTCTTT.